This TCR beta chain was retrieved from a study of blood T cell repertoires in COVID-19. Assay: immunoSEQ multiplex PCR; the TCRdb copy retains only in-frame clones and omits some. Of about 270,000 clones in the sample, about 84% were seen once. V was clipped by 0 bases and J by 5 bases, with 3 bases between them. The germline gives CDR1 SGHDT, CDR2 YYEEEE. This CDR3 region has 13 residues. Seattle patient enrollment occurred during active infection, with longitudinal follow-up thereafter. The chain has TRBV5-6 and TRBJ1-6; D is undetermined. Sequenced sample: peripheral blood. The clonotype was recovered from a woman older than 75 with COVID-19, enrolled during active disease. DNA for the CDR3: TGTGCCAGCAGCTTGGTAAATAATTCACCCCTCCACTTT. It translates to CASSLVNNSPLHF.